The 8 T cell receptor beta chains reported below all come from one sample, sequenced in a study of T cell responses to AZD1222 COVID-19 vaccine (dated by TCRdb to the early 2020s). The sample's time point label, decoded: baseline before first vaccination. To prepare the library, the immunoSEQ multiplex PCR assay was applied. Held by TCRdb, this immuneACCESS table contains in-frame sequences only and omits some clones. Under half of the omission traces to an unresolved V gene where checked; the cause of the rest is unknown. Present in this sample are around 170,000 clones, more than 75% of which were seen just once. The ten most abundant clones make up 0.99% of the sample. The sequences come from peripheral blood, collected on day 0 of AZD1222 vaccination. The source is an adult in good health.

This chain's CDR3 is CASRDRGGNYGYTF. The CDR3 DNA sequence: TGTGCCAGTCGGGACAGGGGGGGTAACTATGGCTACACCTTC. The chain joins TRBV19 to TRBJ1-2; 11 nucleotides match TRBD1. The germline CDR1 and CDR2 sequences are LNHDA and SQIVND (reference sequence). The CDR3 runs 14 residues. V shed 8 bases, J shed 1 base, and the junction held 3 bases outside the gene matches.

The chain recombines TRBV15 with TRBJ2-1; D gene uncertain. V shed 0 bases and J shed 5 bases, with 8 bases lying between them. CDR1 is LNHNV and CDR2 is YYDKDF in the germline V gene (reference sequence). The CDR3 length is 14 residues. The CDR3 region has the DNA TGTGCCACCAGCAGAGATTTGCCCGACAATGAGCAGTTCTTC. Translated: CATSRDLPDNEQFF.

The rearrangement joins TRBV28 to TRBJ1-2; 11 nucleotides match TRBD1. The CDR3 runs to 16 residues. Germline-derived CDR1 and CDR2 are MDHEN and SYDVKM. V gave up 6 bases and J gave up 4 bases; unmatched junction bases: 10. CDR3: CASRDRGLIGVYGYTF. CDR3 sequence (DNA): TGTGCCAGCAGGGACAGGGGGCTAATAGGGGTCTATGGCTACACCTTC.

V and J are TRBV5-1 and TRBJ1-1, with a weak D call TRBD1 (5 bases). In germline, CDR1 is SGHRS, CDR2 YFSETQ. The CDR3 is 16 amino acids. Trimming stripped 4 bases from V and 0 bases from J, with 16 bases between. The CDR3 DNA reads TGCGCCAGCAGCCCCGGGACGGTCACGATGAACACTGAAGCTTTCTTT. Translating it yields CASSPGTVTMNTEAFF.

The genes are TRBV7-2 and TRBJ1-1; D not certain. Trimming left V 5 bases short and J 4 bases short, with 14 bases between. This CDR3 has 14 residues. The germline V gene encodes CDR1 SGHTA and CDR2 FQGNSA. The CDR3 sequence: CASSPEKQSTEAFF. DNA of the CDR3: TGTGCCAGCAGCCCCGAGAAACAGAGCACTGAAGCTTTCTTT.

The chain carries TRBV7-8 and TRBJ2-1; 11 nucleotides match TRBD2. V lost 5 bases to trimming and J lost 7 bases; unmatched junction nucleotides: 4. The CDR3 loop spans 14 amino acids. CDR1 SGHVS and CDR2 FQNEAQ come from the germline V gene. The CDR3 loop is CASSLSGGANEQFF. The CDR3 nucleotides read TGTGCCAGCAGCCTTAGCGGGGGGGCTAATGAGCAGTTCTTC.

The chain combines TRBV6-5 with TRBJ1-4; TRBD1 matches at 9 bases. From germline, CDR1 is MNHEY and CDR2 SVGAGI. J gave up 5 bases and V 7 bases, and 2 bases lay outside the gene matches. The CDR3 has 13 residues. The DNA for the CDR3 is TGTGCCAGCACCGGACAGGGGAATGAAAAACTGTTTTTT. Its protein is CASTGQGNEKLFF.

This sequence joins TRBV27 and TRBJ2-2; possible D gene TRBD1, 6 bases. The CDR3 consists of 14 residues. Germline loops: CDR1 MNHEY, CDR2 SMNVEV (reference sequence). Trimming took off 3 bases at V and 6 bases at J, with 11 bases between the two ends. This chain's CDR3 is CASSLRQAAGELFF. The CDR3 region has the DNA TGTGCCAGCAGTTTGAGACAGGCGGCCGGGGAGCTGTTTTTT.